This passage covers 27 T cell receptor beta chains from one sample sequenced in a study of CD8 T cell repertoires and HIV-1 epitope variants. Their cognate antigens are unknown. Assay: immunoSEQ multiplex PCR; the TCRdb copy retains only in-frame clones and omits some. The top ten hold under 55% of the sample, which has under 6,500 clones, around 64% seen once. The sequenced sample consisted of cultured CD8+ T cells derived from PBMCs. These receptors came from a male donor with HIV.

V is TRBV6-6 and J is TRBJ1-4; D not resolved. CDR1 is MNHNY and CDR2 is SVGAGI in the germline V gene (reference sequence). With 5 bases removed from V and 4 bases from J, the gap between germline ends came to 8 bases. This CDR3 has 13 residues. The DNA for the CDR3 is TGTGCCAGCAGTCGGGAAAGTAATGAAAAACTGTTTTTT. Its protein is CASSRESNEKLFF.

The V and J genes are TRBV6-1 and TRBJ2-3, with D tentatively TRBD1 (5 bases). The CDR3 spans 14 residues. V was pared by 4 bases and J by 4 bases, with 12 bases between. Germline CDR1 and CDR2: MNHNS and SASEGT. CDR3 in DNA: TGTGCCAGCAGTGTCCGCAGGGCCCCAGATACGCAGTATTTT. It encodes CASSVRRAPDTQYF.

The CDR3 here is CASSEVGQSEAFF. The CDR3 nucleotides read TGTGCCAGCAGTGAAGTCGGACAGTCTGAAGCTTTCTTT. The chain recombines TRBV25-1 with TRBJ1-1, with a tentative D call TRBD1 (6 bases). Trimming cost V 2 bases and J 6 bases, with 10 bases left between them. The CDR3 is 13 amino acids. The V gene's germline CDR1 is MGHDK and CDR2 SYGVNS.

This rearrangement joins TRBV4-2 to TRBJ1-4, with TRBD1 as a possible D gene (6 bases). The CDR3 is made up of 15 amino acids. Between the trimmed V and J ends, which lost 0 bases and 8 bases, there was a span of 13 bases. CDR1 and CDR2 (germline): LGHNA, YNFKEQ. CDR3 sequence reads: CASSQEEGVREKLFF. CDR3 bases: TGTGCCAGCAGCCAAGAGGAGGGGGTTCGGGAAAAACTGTTTTTT.

The rearrangement joins TRBV30 to TRBJ1-1; 8 nucleotides line up with TRBD1. The germline CDR1 and CDR2 sequences are GTSNPN and SVGIG (reference sequence). Trimming cost V 3 bases and J 4 bases; bases outside gene matches: 13. This CDR3 contains 16 residues. DNA for the CDR3: TGTGCCTGGAGCCCGGGGACAGGCAGTATAAGCACTGAAGCTTTCTTT. As protein: CAWSPGTGSISTEAFF.

This chain links TRBV6-5 with TRBJ2-2; D unresolved. V was clipped by 2 bases and J by 1 base, with 11 bases between them. The germline V gene encodes CDR1 MNHEY and CDR2 SVGAGI. The CDR3 is made up of 16 amino acids. CDR3 residues: CASSYAVAVNTGELFF. DNA of the CDR3: TGTGCCAGCAGTTACGCCGTGGCAGTGAACACCGGGGAGCTGTTTTTT.

The chain joins TRBV6-5 to TRBJ2-1, with a weak D call TRBD2 (7 bases). The CDR3 is 15 residues long. In germline, CDR1 is MNHEY, CDR2 SVGAGI. Deletions cut 6 bases from V and 7 bases from J, with 19 bases between. CDR3 nucleotide sequence: TGTGCCAGCAGCCCCACCCGGGGGGCAGGAAATGAGCAGTTCTTC. Translated, it gives CASSPTRGAGNEQFF.

In the case of this clone: At one of its ends the junction is not consistent with the germline gene, which may arise from a read error. Written as DNA, the CDR3 is TGTGCCAGCAGTTTAGGATACGGACAGCACCAAGAGACCCAGTACTTC. Protein product: CASSLGYGQHQETQYF. J is TRBJ2-5 and V is TRBV7-9; perhaps TRBD1 as D (6 bases). Germline CDR1 reads SEHNR; CDR2 reads FQNEAQ (reference sequence). The CDR3 sequence is 16 residues long. Supplemented by reference TRBV7-9 and TRBJ2-5, the full variable domain reads DTGVSQNPRHKITKRGQNVTFRCDPISEHNRLYWYRQTLGQGPEFLTYFQNEAQLEKSRLLSDRFSAERPKGSFSTLEIQRTEQGDSAMYLCASSLGYGQHQETQYFGPGTRLLVL.

The chain is built from TRBV7-6 and TRBJ2-6; TRBD2 is a possible D gene (6 bases). Between the trimmed V and J ends, which lost 5 bases and 0 bases, there was a span of 17 bases. Germline V lookup: CDR1 SGHVS, CDR2 FNYEAQ. This CDR3 comprises 18 residues. DNA of the CDR3: TGTGCCAGCAGCCCATATGTTGGAGGGGTCTCTGGGGCCAACGTCCTGACTTTC. Its protein product is CASSPYVGGVSGANVLTF.

The chain employs TRBV7-2 and TRBJ2-2; perhaps TRBD2 as D (5 bases). V was clipped by 2 bases and J by 7 bases, with 8 bases between them. Germline-derived CDR1 and CDR2 are SGHTA and FQGNSA. The CDR3 consists of 13 residues. The CDR3 protein is CASSLIGDGELFF. The CDR3 bases are TGTGCCAGCAGCTTAATCGGGGACGGGGAGCTGTTTTTT.

The chain has TRBV10-2 and TRBJ1-1, with D possibly being TRBD1 (5 bases). This CDR3 has 14 amino acids. The germline V gene encodes CDR1 WSHSY and CDR2 SAAADI. Trimming shortened V by 5 bases and J by 9 bases, and 19 bases separated the two germline ends. CDR3 in DNA: TGCGCCAGCAGTCCCACGGGGGAAACAGGACAAGCTTTCTTT. It encodes CASSPTGETGQAFF.

This clone was detected once. The V call is TRBV7-2, the J call TRBJ2-1; D call uncertain. The ends were cut back, 1 base at V and 3 bases at J, with 10 bases in the middle. CDR1 is SGHTA, CDR2 FQGNSA, per germline. CDR3 length: 15 amino acids. In DNA form, the CDR3 reads TGTGCCAGCAGCTTAGTTCGACACCTCTACAATGAGCAGTTCTTC. Translated, it gives CASSLVRHLYNEQFF.

CDR3 loop: CASSVTGSSYEQYF. In nucleotides, the CDR3 is TGTGCCAGCAGCGTTACAGGGAGCTCCTACGAGCAGTACTTC. The V call is TRBV9, the J call TRBJ2-7, with a possible D match to TRBD1 (6 bases). The CDR3 loop spans 14 amino acids. Germline CDR1 is SGDLS and CDR2 is YYNGEE. V was clipped by 2 bases and J by 0 bases, with 9 bases between them.

This clone came up a few times. CDR3 nucleotide sequence: TGCGCCAGCAGCCTAGCGGATAGCTACGAGCAGTACTTC. Protein sequence: CASSLADSYEQYF. This sequence joins TRBV4-1 and TRBJ2-7; TRBD2 might be the D (6 bases). Between the trimmed V and J ends, which lost 4 bases and 3 bases, there was a span of 10 bases. The CDR3 loop spans 13 amino acids. Germline-derived CDR1 and CDR2 are MGHRA and YSYEKL.

The gene calls are TRBV2 and TRBJ2-7; D gene ambiguous. The CDR3 length is 13 residues. Germline V gives CDR1 SNHLY, CDR2 FYNNEI. Trimming removed 6 bases at V and 4 bases at J, with 13 bases between. CDR3 sequence reads: CASRGSWGYEQYF. DNA for the CDR3: TGTGCCAGCAGAGGCTCATGGGGATACGAGCAGTACTTC.

This clone was observed a few times. The rearrangement links TRBV11-2 to TRBJ2-7, with TRBD2 matching 12 bases. Germline V CDR1 and CDR2: SGHAT, FQNNGV. The CDR3 runs to 16 residues. With V trimmed by 4 bases and J by 3 bases, 7 bases remained unmatched. The CDR3 reads CASSSRLAGDGYEQYF. The DNA for the CDR3 is TGTGCCAGCAGCTCAAGACTAGCGGGAGACGGCTACGAGCAGTACTTC. The whole variable domain, remainder taken from reference TRBV11-2 and TRBJ2-7, is EAGVAQSPRYKIIEKRQSVAFWCNPISGHATLYWYQQILGQGPKLLIQFQNNGVVDDSQLPKDRFSAERLKGVDSTLKIQPAKLEDSAVYLCASSSRLAGDGYEQYFGPGTRLTVT.

The V and J genes are TRBV7-2 and TRBJ1-4, with 8 bases that match TRBD1. V shed 3 bases and J 8 bases; nucleotides not matched to a gene: 11. The CDR3 loop spans 16 amino acids. The germline CDR1 and CDR2 sequences are SGHTA and FQGNSA. The CDR3 nucleotides are TGTGCCAGCAGCTTCGGAAGCTATGGACAGGGAGAAAAACTGTTTTTT. This gives the protein CASSFGSYGQGEKLFF.

This clone was seen more than once but under ten times. V is TRBV6-5 and J is TRBJ2-1; the match to TRBD2 covers 7 bases. The length of the CDR3 is 16 residues. Germline V gives CDR1 MNHEY, CDR2 SVGAGI. With V trimmed by 0 bases and J by 4 bases, 6 bases remained unmatched. CDR3 bases: TGTGCCAGCAGTTACTCATCGTCTAGCGGTTACAATGAGCAGTTCTTC. Translation gives CASSYSSSSGYNEQFF.

The chain recombines TRBV7-2 with TRBJ1-1, with no clear D. The CDR3 sequence is 12 residues long. Germline CDR1 and CDR2: SGHTA and FQGNSA. Trimming cost V 5 bases and J 8 bases, with 12 bases left between them. The CDR3 DNA sequence: TGTGCCAGCAGCCCTGGGTATTTCGAAGCTTTCTTT. Translating it yields CASSPGYFEAFF.

The chain has TRBV13 and TRBJ2-7, with 9 bases identical to TRBD2. In germline, CDR1 is PRHDT, CDR2 FYEKMQ (reference sequence). This CDR3 comprises 15 residues. The V segment lost 5 bases and the J segment 1 base; nucleotides outside the gene matches: 6. The CDR3 bases are TGTGCCAGCAGCGCCACGGGACTAGCATCCTACGAGCAGTACTTC. Amino acids: CASSATGLASYEQYF.

This chain's CDR3 is CASRAGLAGGEQYF. DNA for the CDR3: TGTGCCAGCAGGGCGGGACTAGCGGGAGGCGAGCAGTACTTC. The chain combines TRBV6-1 with TRBJ2-7; TRBD2 aligns across 15 bases. Per the germline V gene, CDR1 is MNHNS and CDR2 is SASEGT. The trim removed 6 bases at V and 6 bases at J, leaving 3 bases unmatched. The CDR3 length is 14 residues.

The genes are TRBV5-1 and TRBJ1-2; D call uncertain. In germline, CDR1 is SGHRS, CDR2 YFSETQ. The V gene lost 4 bases and the J gene lost 3 bases, with 16 bases spanning the gap. The CDR3 has 15 residues. The DNA of the CDR3 is TGCGCCAGCAGCCCAAACCATCCCGGGGACTATGGCTACACCTTC. Its protein is CASSPNHPGDYGYTF.

This rearrangement joins TRBV28 to TRBJ1-4; 9 positions agree with TRBD1. Germline trimming cut 7 bases from V and 11 bases from J; bases unmatched to any gene: 14. The CDR3 has 15 residues. Germline assignment: CDR1 MDHEN and CDR2 SYDVKM. The CDR3 sequence is CASTHSRDRVEKLFF. The CDR3 region has the DNA TGTGCCAGCACTCACTCCCGGGACAGGGTGGAGAAACTGTTTTTT.

CDR3 DNA: TGTGCCTGGAGTACGGGACACCTCAATGAGCAGTTCTTC. It is translated as CAWSTGHLNEQFF. V gene TRBV30 combines with J gene TRBJ2-1, with D possibly being TRBD1 (6 bases). V was trimmed by 2 bases and J by 6 bases, leaving 11 bases between them. CDR3 size: 13 residues. Germline V gene sequence: CDR1 GTSNPN, CDR2 SVGIG (reference sequence).

The chain links TRBV5-6 to TRBJ2-2, with D maybe TRBD2 (6 bases). Germline V gives CDR1 SGHDT, CDR2 YYEEEE. The CDR3 is made up of 19 amino acids. The ends were cut back, 4 bases at V and 0 bases at J, with 22 bases in the middle. The CDR3 DNA reads as TGTGCCAGCAGCCCCCTGCCCCCCTTTAGCGGAGCGAACACCGGGGAGCTGTTTTTT. It specifies CASSPLPPFSGANTGELFF.

This clone has only a few counts. V usage is TRBV7-9 and J usage is TRBJ2-7; 9 nucleotides match TRBD1. The CDR3 is made up of 14 amino acids. V lost 7 bases and J lost 4; bases outside the gene matches: 8. The germline V gene encodes CDR1 SEHNR and CDR2 FQNEAQ (reference sequence). DNA of the CDR3: TGTGCCAGCAACCCGGGACAGGGACCTTACGAGCAGTACTTC. It yields the protein CASNPGQGPYEQYF.

In this sample, this clone turned up a few times. The CDR3 loop reads CASSQGGTNEKLFF. The CDR3 coding sequence is TGTGCCAGCAGCCAAGGGGGAACGAATGAAAAACTGTTTTTT. The J gene is TRBJ1-4, the V gene TRBV7-9, with D tentatively TRBD1 (6 bases). Germline V gene lookup returns CDR1 SEHNR and CDR2 FQNEAQ (reference sequence). CDR3 length: 14 amino acids. Trimming left V 5 bases short and J 5 bases short, with 12 bases between. Variable domain in full (rest from reference TRBV7-9 and TRBJ1-4): DTGVSQNPRHKITKRGQNVTFRCDPISEHNRLYWYRQTLGQGPEFLTYFQNEAQLEKSRLLSDRFSAERPKGSFSTLEIQRTEQGDSAMYLCASSQGGTNEKLFFGSGTQLSVL.